Sequencing of this T cell receptor beta chain was carried out in a study of T cells in pancreatic ductal adenocarcinoma. Study-level findings and limits: The resected cohort was biased toward the minority with early-stage disease. Comparisons of tumor and blood clonality may show falsely lower tumor diversity. Compared with tumor, blood showed more total productive templates and roughly 8-fold more clonotypes. Blood clonality (roughly 0.07) did not differ significantly from tumor (about 0.112).

This clone was counted once. The antigen is undetermined. Surgery without prior neoadjuvant therapy was the treatment of the selected pancreatic ductal adenocarcinoma patients. The CDR3 totals 14 residues. Trimming stripped 4 bases from V and 7 bases from J, with 13 bases between. Germline V lookup: CDR1 SGHDN, CDR2 FVKESK. Sequenced by immunoSEQ multiplex PCR; TCRdb stores in-frame clones only, minus some. The data contain 11,000 or so clones, roughly 88% of them singletons. The receptor was derived from a human donor with pancreatic ductal adenocarcinoma. This chain links TRBV14 with TRBJ2-2; tentative D call: TRBD1 (5 bases). Source material: PBMCs. The CDR3 here is CASSPPGLDGELFF. The CDR3 DNA follows: TGTGCCAGCAGCCCCCCAGGGTTGGACGGGGAGCTGTTTTTT.